The clone carrying this T cell receptor (beta chain) was detected many times. What it recognizes is unknown. The sample originates from a study of prognosis after radiotherapy for stage I lung cancer. Findings of the study overall: Differing TRBV and TRBJ gene usage was reportedly seen between patients with and without metastases. Patients who went on to get distant metastases had lower Shannon entropy after stereotactic body radiation therapy.

On two occasions, one at each of two time points, around 6.1 milliliters of peripheral blood were drawn. Template was genomic DNA; TCR beta CDR3 amplified in two multiplex PCR rounds. Primers (each specific to one TRBV or TRBJ gene) were used in first-round PCR. TCRdb redid the calling of the multiplex PCR reads with MiXCR, one entry per CDR3 protein. The sample has some 13,000 distinct CDR3 sequences, less than 45% seen once. Sequencing used PBMCs, obtained before or after stereotactic body radiation therapy (not recorded which). The TCR was taken from a donor over 45 with non-small cell lung cancer.

The CDR3 sequence is CASRGTGLNTEAFF. DNA of the CDR3: TGTGCCAGCAGGGGGACAGGGTTGAACACTGAAGCTTTCTTT. V usage is TRBV6-1 and J usage is TRBJ1-1; TRBD1 agrees at 9 bases. The CDR3 length is 14 residues. V shed 6 bases, J shed 0 bases, and the junction held 2 bases outside the gene matches. Germline CDR1 is MNHNS and CDR2 is SASEGT.